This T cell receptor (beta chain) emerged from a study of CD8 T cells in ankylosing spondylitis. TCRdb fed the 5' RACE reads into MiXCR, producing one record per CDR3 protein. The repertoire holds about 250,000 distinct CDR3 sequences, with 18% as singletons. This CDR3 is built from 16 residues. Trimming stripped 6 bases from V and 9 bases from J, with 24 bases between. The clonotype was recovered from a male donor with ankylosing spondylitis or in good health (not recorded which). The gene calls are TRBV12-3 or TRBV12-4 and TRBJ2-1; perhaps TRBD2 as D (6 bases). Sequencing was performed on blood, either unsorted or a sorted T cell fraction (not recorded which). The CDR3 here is CASRAEETSVFGEQFF. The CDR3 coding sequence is TGTGCCAGCAGGGCAGAAGAGACTAGTGTGTTCGGTGAGCAGTTCTTC.